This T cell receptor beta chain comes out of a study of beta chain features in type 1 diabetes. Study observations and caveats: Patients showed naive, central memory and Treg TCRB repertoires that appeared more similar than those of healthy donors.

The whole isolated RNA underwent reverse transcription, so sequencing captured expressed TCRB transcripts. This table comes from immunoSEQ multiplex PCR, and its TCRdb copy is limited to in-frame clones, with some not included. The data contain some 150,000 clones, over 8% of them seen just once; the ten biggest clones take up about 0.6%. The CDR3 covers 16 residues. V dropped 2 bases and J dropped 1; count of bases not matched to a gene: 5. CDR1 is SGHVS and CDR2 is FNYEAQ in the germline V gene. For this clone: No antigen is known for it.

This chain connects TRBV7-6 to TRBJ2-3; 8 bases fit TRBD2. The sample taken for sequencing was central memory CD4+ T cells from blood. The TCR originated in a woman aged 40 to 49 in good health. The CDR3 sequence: CASSLQDSGGTDTQYF. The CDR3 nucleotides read TGTGCCAGCAGCTTACAGGATAGCGGGGGCACAGATACGCAGTATTTT.